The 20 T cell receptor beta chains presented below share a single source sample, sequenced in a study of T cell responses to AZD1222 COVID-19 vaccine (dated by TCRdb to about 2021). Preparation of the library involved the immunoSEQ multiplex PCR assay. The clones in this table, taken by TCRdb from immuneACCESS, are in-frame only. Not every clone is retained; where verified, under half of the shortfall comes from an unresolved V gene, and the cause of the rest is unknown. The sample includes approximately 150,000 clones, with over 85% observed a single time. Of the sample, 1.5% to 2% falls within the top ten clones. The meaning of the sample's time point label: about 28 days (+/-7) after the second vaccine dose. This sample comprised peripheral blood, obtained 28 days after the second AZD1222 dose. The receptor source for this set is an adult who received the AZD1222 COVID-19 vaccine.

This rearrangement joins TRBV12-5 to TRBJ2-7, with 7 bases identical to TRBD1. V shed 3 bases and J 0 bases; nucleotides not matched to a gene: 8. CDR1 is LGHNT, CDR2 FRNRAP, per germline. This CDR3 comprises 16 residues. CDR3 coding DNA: TGTGCTAGTGGTTTCACAAAGGGGGCTAGCTCCTACGAGCAGTACTTC. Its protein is CASGFTKGASSYEQYF.

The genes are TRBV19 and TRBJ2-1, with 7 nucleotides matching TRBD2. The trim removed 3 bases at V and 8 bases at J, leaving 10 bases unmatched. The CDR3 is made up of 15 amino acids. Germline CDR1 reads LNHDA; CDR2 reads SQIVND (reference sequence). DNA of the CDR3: TGTGCCAGTAGTATTGGGGGACTATCAATCCATGAGCAGTTCTTC. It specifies CASSIGGLSIHEQFF.

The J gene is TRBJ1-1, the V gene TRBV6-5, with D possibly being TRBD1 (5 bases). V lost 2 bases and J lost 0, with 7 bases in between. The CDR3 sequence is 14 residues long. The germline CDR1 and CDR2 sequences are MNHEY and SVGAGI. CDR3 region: CASSYGGVNTEAFF. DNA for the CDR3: TGTGCCAGCAGTTACGGGGGGGTGAACACTGAAGCTTTCTTT.

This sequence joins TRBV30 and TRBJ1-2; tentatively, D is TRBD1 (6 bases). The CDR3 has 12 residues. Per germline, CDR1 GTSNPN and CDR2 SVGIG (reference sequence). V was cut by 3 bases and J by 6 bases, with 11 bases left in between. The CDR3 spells CAWRWGADGYTF. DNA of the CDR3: TGTGCCTGGAGGTGGGGGGCAGATGGCTACACCTTC.

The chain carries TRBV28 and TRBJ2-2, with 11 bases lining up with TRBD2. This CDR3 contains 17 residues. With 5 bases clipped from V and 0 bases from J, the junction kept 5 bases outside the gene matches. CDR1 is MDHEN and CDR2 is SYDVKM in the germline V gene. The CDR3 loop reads CASSGPGLAANTGELFF. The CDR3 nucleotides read TGTGCCAGCAGTGGACCGGGACTAGCGGCGAACACCGGGGAGCTGTTTTTT.

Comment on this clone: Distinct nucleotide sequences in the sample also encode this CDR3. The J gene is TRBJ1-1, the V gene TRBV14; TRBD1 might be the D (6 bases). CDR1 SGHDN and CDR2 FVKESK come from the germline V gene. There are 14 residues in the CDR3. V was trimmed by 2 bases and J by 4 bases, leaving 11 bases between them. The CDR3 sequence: CASSQQGSGTEAFF. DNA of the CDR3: TGTGCCAGCAGCCAACAGGGGAGCGGCACTGAAGCTTTCTTT.

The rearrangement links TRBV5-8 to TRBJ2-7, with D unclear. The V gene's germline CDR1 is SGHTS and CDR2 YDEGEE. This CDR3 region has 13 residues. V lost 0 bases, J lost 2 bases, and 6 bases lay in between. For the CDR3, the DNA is TGTGCCAGCAGCTTGGTGGGGACCTACGAGCAGTACTTC. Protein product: CASSLVGTYEQYF.

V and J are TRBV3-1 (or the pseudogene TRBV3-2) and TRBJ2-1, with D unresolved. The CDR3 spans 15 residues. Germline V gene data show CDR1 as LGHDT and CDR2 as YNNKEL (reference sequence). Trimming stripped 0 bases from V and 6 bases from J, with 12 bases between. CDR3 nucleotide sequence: TGTGCCAGCAGCCAAGAACAGAGGCTCCCCAATGAGCAGTTCTTC. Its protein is CASSQEQRLPNEQFF.

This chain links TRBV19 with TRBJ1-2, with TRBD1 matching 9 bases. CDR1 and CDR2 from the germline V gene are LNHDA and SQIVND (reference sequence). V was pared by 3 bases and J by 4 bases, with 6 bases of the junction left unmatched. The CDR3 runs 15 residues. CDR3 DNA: TGTGCCAGTAGTATCACGACAGGGGGGAGCTATGGCTACACCTTC. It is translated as CASSITTGGSYGYTF. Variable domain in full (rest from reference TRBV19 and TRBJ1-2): DGGITQSPKYLFRKEGQNVTLSCEQNLNHDAMYWYRQDPGQGLRLIYYSQIVNDFQKGDIAEGYSVSREKKESFPLTVTSAQKNPTAFYLCASSITTGGSYGYTFGSGTRLTVV.

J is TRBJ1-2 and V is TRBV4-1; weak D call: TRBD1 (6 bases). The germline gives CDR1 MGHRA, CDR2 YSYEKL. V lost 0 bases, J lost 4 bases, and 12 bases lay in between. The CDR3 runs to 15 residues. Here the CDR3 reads CASSQENRVTYGYTF. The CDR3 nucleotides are TGCGCCAGCAGCCAAGAAAACAGGGTAACCTATGGCTACACCTTC.

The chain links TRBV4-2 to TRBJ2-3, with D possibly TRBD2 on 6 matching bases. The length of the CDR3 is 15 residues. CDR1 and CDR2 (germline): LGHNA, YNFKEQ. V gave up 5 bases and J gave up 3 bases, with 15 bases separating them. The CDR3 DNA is TGTGCCAGCAGCTGGAAGCTAGGAGGGACAGATACGCAGTATTTT. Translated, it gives CASSWKLGGTDTQYF.

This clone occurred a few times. The CDR3 reads CASSSSDRAAYEQYF. The CDR3 DNA reads TGTGCCAGCAGCTCGTCGGACAGGGCGGCCTACGAGCAGTACTTC. The rearrangement uses TRBV6-1 and TRBJ2-7; 8 nucleotides match TRBD1. Germline V gene lookup returns CDR1 MNHNS and CDR2 SASEGT. Trimming at V came to 6 bases and at J to 2 bases, leaving 9 bases not matched to a gene. The CDR3 contains 15 residues.

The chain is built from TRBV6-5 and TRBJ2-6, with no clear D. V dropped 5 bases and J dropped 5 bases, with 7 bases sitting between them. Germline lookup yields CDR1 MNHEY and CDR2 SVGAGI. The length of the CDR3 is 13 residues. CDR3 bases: TGTGCCAGCAGTACCGCCCGGGCCAACGTCCTGACTTTC. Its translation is CASSTARANVLTF.

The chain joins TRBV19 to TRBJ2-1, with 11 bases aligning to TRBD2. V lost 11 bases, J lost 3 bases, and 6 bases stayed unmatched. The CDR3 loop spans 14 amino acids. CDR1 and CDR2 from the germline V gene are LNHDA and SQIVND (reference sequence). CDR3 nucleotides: TGTGCCGCCGGGGGACTAGCGGACTACAATGAGCAGTTCTTC. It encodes CAAGGLADYNEQFF. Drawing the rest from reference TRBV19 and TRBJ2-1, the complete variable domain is DGGITQSPKYLFRKEGQNVTLSCEQNLNHDAMYWYRQDPGQGLRLIYYSQIVNDFQKGDIAEGYSVSREKKESFPLTVTSAQKNPTAFYLCAAGGLADYNEQFFGPGTRLTVL.

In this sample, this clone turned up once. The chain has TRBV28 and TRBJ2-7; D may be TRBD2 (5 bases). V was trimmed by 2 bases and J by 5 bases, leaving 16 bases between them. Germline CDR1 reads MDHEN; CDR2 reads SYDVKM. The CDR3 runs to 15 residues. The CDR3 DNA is TGTGCCAGCAGTTTAGAAATCGGGGAACGGGACGAGCAGTACTTC. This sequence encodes CASSLEIGERDEQYF.

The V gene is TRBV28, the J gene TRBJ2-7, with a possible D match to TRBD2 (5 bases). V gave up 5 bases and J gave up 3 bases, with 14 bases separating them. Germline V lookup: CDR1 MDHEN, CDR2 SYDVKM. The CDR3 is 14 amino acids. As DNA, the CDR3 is TGTGCCAGCAGTCTAACAACGAGGGACTACGAGCAGTACTTC. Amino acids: CASSLTTRDYEQYF. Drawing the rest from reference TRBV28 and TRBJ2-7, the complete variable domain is DVKVTQSSRYLVKRTGEKVFLECVQDMDHENMFWYRQDPGLGLRLIYFSYDVKMKEKGDIPEGYSVSREKKERFSLILESASTNQTSMYLCASSLTTRDYEQYFGPGTRLTVT.

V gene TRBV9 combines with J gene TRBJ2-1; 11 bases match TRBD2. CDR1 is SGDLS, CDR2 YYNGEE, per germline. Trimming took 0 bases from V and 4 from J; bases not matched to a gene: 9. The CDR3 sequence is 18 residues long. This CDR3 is CASSVVASGRTEYNEQFF. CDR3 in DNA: TGTGCCAGCAGCGTAGTCGCTAGCGGGAGGACTGAATACAATGAGCAGTTCTTC.

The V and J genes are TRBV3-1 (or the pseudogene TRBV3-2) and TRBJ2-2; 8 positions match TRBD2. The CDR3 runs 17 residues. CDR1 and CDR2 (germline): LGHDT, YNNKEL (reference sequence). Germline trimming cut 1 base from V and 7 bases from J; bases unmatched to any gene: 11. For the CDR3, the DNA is TGTGCCAGCAGCCAAGGAGGGACTAGAGCTATGAGCGGGGAGCTGTTTTTT. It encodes CASSQGGTRAMSGELFF.

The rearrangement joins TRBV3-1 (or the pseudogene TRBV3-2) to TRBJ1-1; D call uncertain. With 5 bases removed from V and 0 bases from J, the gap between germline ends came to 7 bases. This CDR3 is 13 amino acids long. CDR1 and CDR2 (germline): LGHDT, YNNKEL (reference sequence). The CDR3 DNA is TGTGCCAGCAGCACCTCAATGAACACTGAAGCTTTCTTT. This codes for CASSTSMNTEAFF.

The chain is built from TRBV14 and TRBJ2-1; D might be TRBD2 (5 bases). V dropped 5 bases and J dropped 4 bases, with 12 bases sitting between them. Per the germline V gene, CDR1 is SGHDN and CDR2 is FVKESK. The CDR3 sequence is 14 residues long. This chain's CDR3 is CASSSSFPYNEQFF. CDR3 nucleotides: TGTGCCAGCAGCTCTAGCTTTCCATACAATGAGCAGTTCTTC.